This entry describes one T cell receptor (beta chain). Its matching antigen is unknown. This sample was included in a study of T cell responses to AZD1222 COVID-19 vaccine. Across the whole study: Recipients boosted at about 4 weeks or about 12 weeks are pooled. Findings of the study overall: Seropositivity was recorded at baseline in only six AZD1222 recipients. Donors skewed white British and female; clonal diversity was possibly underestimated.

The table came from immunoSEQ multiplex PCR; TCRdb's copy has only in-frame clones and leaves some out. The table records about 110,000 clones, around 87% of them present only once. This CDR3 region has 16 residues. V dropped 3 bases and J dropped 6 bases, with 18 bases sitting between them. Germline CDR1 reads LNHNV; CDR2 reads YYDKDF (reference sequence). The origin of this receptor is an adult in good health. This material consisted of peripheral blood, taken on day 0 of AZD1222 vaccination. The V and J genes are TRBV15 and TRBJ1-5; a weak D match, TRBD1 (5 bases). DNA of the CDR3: TGTGCCACCAGCAGGGGAGCTTCGGATGGGGGTCAGCCCCAGCATTTT. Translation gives CATSRGASDGGQPQHF.